What follows are 9 T cell receptor beta chains derived from one specimen sequenced in a study of radiation and T cells in renal cell carcinoma (dated by TCRdb to about 2020). Read against the paper, the sample's time point label means: blood 4 weeks post-SBRT, at nephrectomy. The label giving this sample's treatment or condition can be read as: 15 Gy SBRT to primary tumor, nephrectomy 4 weeks later. The receptor library was made with the immunoSEQ multiplex PCR assay. Drawn from immuneACCESS, this table holds only the in-frame rearrangements with V and J called that TCRdb kept. Clones are partly lost; checked studies trace under half to an unresolved V gene and leave the rest unexplained. The sample contains more than 120,000 clones, 80% to 90% of them found a single time. The top ten clonotypes cover 15% to 20% of the sample. The sample in question was blood, obtained from a patient whose treatment included radiotherapy and nephrectomy. These TCRs come from a woman aged 50 to 60 with renal cell carcinoma.

V usage is TRBV14 and J usage is TRBJ2-5; D gene unclear. The CDR3 runs 13 residues. Trimming left V 0 bases short and J 5 bases short, with 7 bases between. Germline values: CDR1 SGHDN, CDR2 FVKESK. DNA of the CDR3: TGTGCCAGCAGCCAAGATCTGGGGGAGACCCAGTACTTC. The encoded protein is CASSQDLGETQYF. Based on the CDR3 plus reference TRBV14 and TRBJ2-5, the full variable domain is EAGVTQFPSHSVIEKGQTVTLRCDPISGHDNLYWYRRVMGKEIKFLLHFVKESKQDESGMPNNRFLAERTGGTYSTLKVQPAELEDSGVYFCASSQDLGETQYFGPGTRLLVL.

This clone was observed a single time. The V call is TRBV5-6, the J call TRBJ1-1, with a possible D match to TRBD1 (5 bases). The germline gives CDR1 SGHDT, CDR2 YYEEEE. The V gene lost 4 bases and the J gene lost 6 bases, with 22 bases spanning the gap. The CDR3 consists of 16 residues. The CDR3 sequence: CASSDPKGSLRPEAFF. The DNA of the CDR3 is TGTGCCAGCAGCGATCCTAAGGGGAGCCTGAGGCCTGAAGCTTTCTTT.

V and J are TRBV5-1 and TRBJ2-3; 8 bases are a match to TRBD1. This CDR3 contains 14 residues. V lost 4 bases and J lost 4; bases outside the gene matches: 5. The V gene's germline CDR1 is SGHRS and CDR2 YFSETQ. The CDR3 DNA reads TGCGCCAGCAGCAGGGACAGGAGTGCAGATACGCAGTATTTT. Protein product: CASSRDRSADTQYF.

The rearrangement uses TRBV27 and TRBJ2-2; 8 bases align to TRBD1. This CDR3 is built from 15 residues. Unmatched junction bases numbered 4, after V lost 3 bases and J lost 4 bases. Germline lookup yields CDR1 MNHEY and CDR2 SMNVEV (reference sequence). The CDR3 loop reads CASSFRQGPTGELFF. The CDR3 bases are TGTGCCAGCAGTTTTAGACAGGGGCCCACCGGGGAGCTGTTTTTT.

This rearrangement joins TRBV28 to TRBJ1-1; TRBD1 might be the D (5 bases). The CDR3 loop spans 12 amino acids. In germline, CDR1 is MDHEN, CDR2 SYDVKM. Trimming removed 6 bases from V and 7 bases from J, with 12 bases in between. CDR3 sequence (DNA): TGTGCCAGCAGGCCCCCTGGGGGTGAAGCTTTCTTT. Translating gives CASRPPGGEAFF.

The chain joins TRBV14 to TRBJ2-7; 7 bases map to TRBD1. With V trimmed by 3 bases and J by 3 bases, 11 bases remained unmatched. The CDR3 covers 16 residues. CDR1 is SGHDN and CDR2 is FVKESK in the germline V gene. CDR3 residues: CASSQGPGQTYYEQYF. CDR3 nucleotides: TGTGCCAGCAGCCAGGGACCGGGACAGACATACTACGAGCAGTACTTC.

The genes are TRBV14 and TRBJ2-5; D is tentatively TRBD1 or TRBD2 (6 bases each). Looked up from germline, CDR1 is SGHDN and CDR2 is FVKESK. The CDR3 extends over 17 amino acids. Trimming removed 6 bases from V and 5 bases from J, with 25 bases in between. The CDR3 sequence: CASSFLEGGPGRETQYF. The CDR3 DNA reads TGTGCCAGCAGTTTTCTTGAGGGGGGACCGGGGAGGGAGACCCAGTACTTC.

The chain is built from TRBV10-3 and TRBJ2-2; TRBD1 is a possible D gene (5 bases). This CDR3 has 15 amino acids. Germline V gene lookup returns CDR1 ENHRY and CDR2 SYGVKD. With 4 bases removed from V and 3 bases from J, the gap between germline ends came to 12 bases. CDR3: CAISAQGGDTGELFF. The CDR3 DNA sequence: TGTGCCATCAGTGCCCAGGGTGGAGACACCGGGGAGCTGTTTTTT.

V gene TRBV2 combines with J gene TRBJ2-3; D is tentatively TRBD1 or TRBD2 (5 bases each). This CDR3 is built from 16 residues. Trimming stripped 6 bases from V and 0 bases from J, with 16 bases between. Germline V CDR1 and CDR2: SNHLY, FYNNEI. The CDR3 sequence is CASSPGRSKSTDTQYF. The CDR3 region has the DNA TGTGCCAGCAGCCCGGGACGAAGCAAGAGCACAGATACGCAGTATTTT.